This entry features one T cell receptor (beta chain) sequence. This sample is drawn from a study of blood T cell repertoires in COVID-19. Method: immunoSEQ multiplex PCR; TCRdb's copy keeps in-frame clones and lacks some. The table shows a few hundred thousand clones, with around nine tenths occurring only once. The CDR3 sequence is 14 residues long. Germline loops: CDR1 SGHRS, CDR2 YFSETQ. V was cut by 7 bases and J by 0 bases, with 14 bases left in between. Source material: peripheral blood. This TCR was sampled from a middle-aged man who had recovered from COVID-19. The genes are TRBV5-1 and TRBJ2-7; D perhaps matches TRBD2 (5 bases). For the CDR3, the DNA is TGCGCCAGCCGGCGGGCCTGGAGCTCCTACGAGCAGTACTTC. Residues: CASRRAWSSYEQYF.